These T cell receptor beta chains were read from a single sample in a study of blood T cell repertoires in COVID-19. The table came from immunoSEQ multiplex PCR; TCRdb's copy has only in-frame clones and leaves some out. Here the sample spans 150,000 to 200,000 clones, roughly 76% being singletons. Material: peripheral blood. The source is a woman in her thirties or forties with COVID-19, enrolled during active disease. Each CDR3 is given with its conserved first and last residue. The D gene is left open where the match is weak. Clone size appears in some rows only: once, few, many, or a class for an expanded clone.

TRBV12-3/TRBV12-4	TRBJ1-4	NA	NA	TGTGCCAGCAGTCTCACTATTAAACTGTTTTTT	CASSLTIKLFF
TRBV6-5	TRBJ2-2	TRBD1	NA	TGTGCCAGCAGTTTGGGCAGGGGGTCTACCGGGGAGCTGTTTTTT	CASSLGRGSTGELFF
TRBV5-6	TRBJ2-1	NA	NA	TGTGCCAGCAGCTTGTGGCAGGGTTCCTACAATGAGCAGTTCTTC	CASSLWQGSYNEQFF
TRBV5-4	TRBJ1-3	NA	NA	TGTGCCAGCAGCTTGAGGGGAGGAGGAAACACCATATATTTT	CASSLRGGGNTIYF
TRBV27	TRBJ2-1	TRBD2	NA	TGTACCAGCAGTTCACTAGCGGGGGTATACAATGAGCAGTTCTTC	CTSSSLAGVYNEQFF
TRBV19	TRBJ1-1	NA	NA	TGTGCCAGCAACGGACTTGGCGGGAACACTGAAGCTTTCTTT	CASNGLGGNTEAFF
TRBV6-4	TRBJ2-1	NA	NA	TGTGCCAGCAGTGACTCTCCAGGAGGCAATGAGCAGTTCTTC	CASSDSPGGNEQFF
TRBV2	TRBJ2-2	NA	NA	TGTGCCAGCAGAAACAGGGCATCCCTAAACACCGGGGAGCTGTTTTTT	CASRNRASLNTGELFF
TRBV25-1	TRBJ2-5	TRBD2	NA	TGTGCCAGCAGTCTGGCGGGAGGGCCGGAGGAGACCCAGTACTTC	CASSLAGGPEETQYF
TRBV12-3/TRBV12-4	TRBJ1-1	NA	NA	TGTGCCAGCAGCCACGACAGGAACACTGAAGCTTTCTTT	CASSHDRNTEAFF
TRBV5-1	TRBJ2-3	NA	NA	TGCGCCAGCAGCTTCAGCGAGGATACGCAGTATTTT	CASSFSEDTQYF
TRBV5-6	TRBJ2-3	NA	NA	TGTGCCAGCAGCTACCCCGGGACTGGCACAGATACGCAGTATTTT	CASSYPGTGTDTQYF
TRBV14	TRBJ2-1	TRBD2	NA	TGTGCCAGCAGCCAACTAGCGGGAGCCTACAATGAGCAGTTCTTC	CASSQLAGAYNEQFF
TRBV28	TRBJ2-2	TRBD2	NA	TGTGCCAGCAGTTCCGATAGCGGGCTTACGAACACCGGGGAGCTGTTTTTT	CASSSDSGLTNTGELFF
TRBV7-2	TRBJ2-3	TRBD1	NA	TGTGCCAGCAGCCCCCGGGACAGGGATACGCAGTATTTT	CASSPRDRDTQYF
TRBV7-9	TRBJ2-1	TRBD2	NA	TGTGCCAGCAGCTTAGGCCTAGCGGGGGCATACAATGAGCAGTTCTTC	CASSLGLAGAYNEQFF
TRBV27	TRBJ1-5	TRBD1	once	TGTGCCAGCAGTTTTGGACAGGGCAATCAGCCCCAGCATTTT	CASSFGQGNQPQHF
TRBV10-2	TRBJ1-1	NA	NA	TGCGCCAGCGGGGGAGGCATGAACACTGAAGCTTTCTTT	CASGGGMNTEAFF
TRBV12-5	TRBJ2-1	TRBD2	NA	TGTGCTAGGGACCTCCCGGGACTAGCGGGAGCCAGCTCCTACAATGAGCAGTTCTTC	CARDLPGLAGASSYNEQFF
TRBV24-1	TRBJ1-1	NA	NA	TGTGCCACCAGTGATCTTGGCAGGGTAGACACTGAAGCTTTCTTT	CATSDLGRVDTEAFF
TRBV7-6	TRBJ2-5	TRBD2	NA	TGTGCCAGCACCCTTGGACTAGCGGGAGGCCGGTTGGAAGAGACCCAGTACTTC	CASTLGLAGGRLEETQYF
TRBV7-3	TRBJ2-6	TRBD2	once	TGTGCCAGCAGCTTAGGCGGGGGGACCTACTCTGGGGCCAACGTCCTGACTTTC	CASSLGGGTYSGANVLTF
TRBV7-9	TRBJ2-3	NA	NA	TGTGCCAGCAGCTCGACGGTAACAGGGATAACGTTCTCAGATACGCAGTATTTT	CASSSTVTGITFSDTQYF
TRBV3-1/TRBV3-2	TRBJ2-1	TRBD2	NA	TGTGCCAGCAGCCAAGAGGGGACTAGCGGGAGAAATGAGCAGTTCTTC	CASSQEGTSGRNEQFF
TRBV6-1	TRBJ2-5	TRBD2	NA	TGTGCCAGCGGTAGGAGCGGGGGGGCCCTGGAGACCCAGTACTTC	CASGRSGGALETQYF
TRBV19	TRBJ1-6	TRBD1	NA	TGTGCCAGTAGTGGAAGAACACAGGGGACCCATAATTCACCCCTCCACTTT	CASSGRTQGTHNSPLHF
TRBV19	TRBJ1-5	NA	NA	TGTGCCAGTACGGGGAGTCGCAGGGGAAATTTTCAGCCCCAGCATTTT	CASTGSRRGNFQPQHF
TRBV10-3	TRBJ1-1	NA	NA	TGTGCCATCAGTGACGATGGACTCACTGAAGCTTTCTTT	CAISDDGLTEAFF
TRBV30	TRBJ2-2	NA	NA	TGTGCCTGGAGTTTCACAGTGATCGGGGAGCTGTTTTTT	CAWSFTVIGELFF
TRBV15	TRBJ2-7	NA	NA	TGTGCCACCAGCAGAAGCCGCTACGAGCAGTACTTC	CATSRSRYEQYF
TRBV27	TRBJ1-6	NA	NA	TGTGCCAGCAGCCCCGCCAGTCCTCCTTATAATTCACCCCTCCACTTT	CASSPASPPYNSPLHF
TRBV12-3/TRBV12-4	TRBJ2-7	NA	once	TGTGCCACCTACCACTCGGGTGGCTACGAGCAGTACTTC	CATYHSGGYEQYF
TRBV5-1	TRBJ1-6	TRBD1	NA	TGCGCCAGCAGTCGGGACAGGGAGGACTCACCCCTCCACTTT	CASSRDREDSPLHF
TRBV28	TRBJ2-7	TRBD1	NA	TGTGCCAGCAGGCGAAGGGACAGGGGGCTTCGTAGCGAGCAGTACTTC	CASRRRDRGLRSEQYF
TRBV24-1	TRBJ2-1	TRBD1	once	TGTGCCACCCACCTTCCGGGACAGGGGGAATACGAGCAGTTCTTC	CATHLPGQGEYEQFF
TRBV11-2	TRBJ2-3	NA	NA	TGTGCCAGCAGCTTAGGTTCAGGATTCGGCACAGATACGCAGTATTTT	CASSLGSGFGTDTQYF
TRBV18	TRBJ2-7	NA	NA	TGTGCCAGCTCACCACCGTACGAGGGAACCCCCTCCTACGAGCAGTACTTC	CASSPPYEGTPSYEQYF
TRBV9	TRBJ1-2	TRBD1	NA	TGTGCCAGCAGCGCGGGACAGGGTGGGAACTATGGCTACACCTTC	CASSAGQGGNYGYTF
TRBV2	TRBJ1-2	TRBD1	NA	TGTGCCACCAGGAAGGAGGGGGCGGGTGGCTACACCTTC	CATRKEGAGGYTF
TRBV27	TRBJ2-7	TRBD2	NA	TGTGCCAGCAGCTATGGACTAGCGGGAGTAGCTGGGGAGCAGTACTTC	CASSYGLAGVAGEQYF